These 8 T cell receptor beta chains came from one sample sequenced in a study of T cells in Graves' hyperthyroidism and ophthalmopathy. Researchers amplified the TCR beta CDR3 regions from RNA transcripts. The HTBI primer set served for first-round RT-PCR of the TCR CDR3. TCRdb reprocessed the multiplex PCR reads with MiXCR, giving one entry per CDR3 protein. Of 660,000 or so distinct CDR3 sequences in the sample, less than 45% were seen once. Material: peripheral blood or thyroid tissue (not recorded which). These receptors were taken from an adult man with Graves' disease, either hyperthyroidism or ophthalmopathy (not recorded which).

This clonotype was seen a few times. The chain links TRBV20-1 to TRBJ1-1, with D uncertain. The ends were cut back, 3 bases at V and 3 bases at J, with 8 bases in the middle. In germline, CDR1 is DFQATT, CDR2 SNEGSKA (reference sequence). The CDR3 sequence is 12 residues long. CDR3 sequence (DNA): TGCAGTGCTAGGCTAGAACACACTGAAGCTTTCTTT. It specifies CSARLEHTEAFF.

This clonotype was counted only a few times. V usage is TRBV5-1 and J usage is TRBJ2-7, with 11 bases matching TRBD2. CDR1 is SGHRS and CDR2 is YFSETQ in the germline V gene. The CDR3 runs 13 residues. Germline trimming cut 2 bases from V and 6 bases from J; bases unmatched to any gene: 1. The CDR3 here is CASSFGTSGEQYF. In DNA, the CDR3 is TGCGCCAGCAGCTTTGGGACTAGCGGCGAGCAGTACTTC.

The chain links TRBV2 to TRBJ1-3; 7 bases are shared with TRBD1. The ends lost 9 bases at V and 11 bases at J; junction bases unmatched: 7. CDR1 and CDR2 (germline): SNHLY, FYNNEI. The CDR3 has 11 amino acids. The CDR3 coding sequence is TGTGCCAGGAGACAGGGTTCCTCCATATATTTT. Encoded protein: CARRQGSSIYF.

V is TRBV6-1 and J is TRBJ2-7; possible D gene TRBD2, 5 bases. This CDR3 is built from 12 residues. The germline CDR1 and CDR2 sequences are MNHNS and SASEGT. The V end was cut by 6 bases, the J end by 8 bases, with 14 bases between. CDR3 sequence reads: CASRSTRFQQYF. In nucleotides, the CDR3 is TGTGCCAGCAGGTCCACTAGGTTTCAGCAGTACTTC.

Ten or more counts support this clonotype. The chain uses TRBV7-8 and TRBJ1-2, with a weak D call TRBD1 (5 bases). The CDR3 length is 13 residues. V was pared by 0 bases and J by 7 bases, with 9 bases between. The germline V gene encodes CDR1 SGHVS and CDR2 FQNEAQ. CDR3 residues: CASSLAGLGGYTF. Written as DNA, the CDR3 is TGTGCCAGCAGCTTAGCGGGGCTCGGTGGCTACACCTTC.

This clonotype came up many times. The chain couples TRBV19 to TRBJ1-3; no clear D. Germline loops: CDR1 LNHDA, CDR2 SQIVND (reference sequence). The CDR3 sequence is 13 residues long. V was cut by 3 bases and J by 7 bases, with 10 bases left in between. The CDR3 region is CASSIAGVNTIYF. The CDR3 nucleotides are TGTGCCAGTAGTATCGCTGGAGTTAACACCATATATTTT.

The rearrangement joins TRBV2 to TRBJ2-2, with a possible D match to TRBD1 (7 bases). Trimming shortened V by 2 bases and J by 5 bases, and 12 bases separated the two germline ends. CDR1 and CDR2 (germline): SNHLY, FYNNEI. CDR3 length equals 15 residues. The chain's CDR3 is CASSEQTGRTGELFF. CDR3 DNA sequence: TGTGCCAGCAGTGAACAGACAGGGAGGACCGGGGAGCTGTTTTTT.

The chain is built from TRBV12-3 or TRBV12-4 and TRBJ2-5; 7 bases agree with TRBD1. The CDR3 has 10 residues. Losses at the gene ends were 3 bases for V and 13 bases for J; bases not matched to a gene: 2. The CDR3 DNA is TGTGCCAGCAGTTTGGGGACAGTGTACTTC. As protein: CASSLGTVYF.